The rows below give T cell receptor beta chains drawn from one sample of a study of T-cell memory formation after mild COVID-19. TCRdb independently ran MiXCR on the 5' RACE reads; one entry per CDR3 protein. The table includes some 130,000 distinct CDR3 sequences, about 16% detected once. Specimen: PBMCs or a T cell subset sorted from them (not recorded which). The source of these receptors is an adult woman who had mild COVID-19 (a few samples of this study predate the infection). Cell type and time point are not known. Both conserved end residues are trimmed from each CDR3.

TRBJ1-1 TRBV3-1 11 ASARGGGTEAF
TRBJ1-1 TRBV18 12 ASSPKTGKSEAF
TRBJ2-7 TRBV12-3/TRBV12-4 14 ASSPLAVGGIGEQY
TRBJ1-6 TRBV27 12 ASSPRQPNSPLH
TRBJ2-2 TRBV7-2 14 ASSLVAGTSTGELF
TRBJ1-1 TRBV12-3/TRBV12-4 13 ASSPYTGVVTEAF
TRBJ2-5 TRBV20-1 13 SAFDRDRDQETQY
TRBJ1-1 TRBV19 9 ASSIAAEAF
TRBJ1-2 TRBV4-1 12 ASSRTGEDYGYT
TRBJ2-2 TRBV5-1 13 ASSLGAANTGELF
TRBJ1-1 TRBV3-1 9 ASSQFYEAF
TRBJ2-3 TRBV5-1 13 ASSLDSPSTDTQY
TRBJ1-6 TRBV3-1 13 ASSQGASYNSPLH
TRBJ2-1 TRBV4-3 15 ASSQDFRLTADNEQF
TRBJ2-7 TRBV5-1 12 ASSSSGGQGEQY
TRBJ1-4 TRBV12-3/TRBV12-4 13 ASSPPGQGDEKLF
TRBJ2-1 TRBV11-3 9 ASSLGPEQF
TRBJ2-1 TRBV19 13 ASSMGTGGYNEQF
TRBJ1-2 TRBV18 12 ASSPRGDNYGYT
TRBJ2-1 TRBV5-6 13 ASSPGGSSYNEQF
TRBJ1-2 TRBV12-3/TRBV12-4 11 ASSFGGQGGYT
TRBJ1-2 TRBV12-3/TRBV12-4 12 ASSLGRPGYGYT
TRBJ1-1 TRBV2 12 ASSVHRGWFEAF
TRBJ2-5 TRBV7-7 12 ASSRTGHQETQY
TRBJ2-3 TRBV7-9 18 ASSLGWLAVQGTSTDTQY
TRBJ1-1 TRBV5-1 13 ASSPRTGMNTEAF
TRBJ2-7 TRBV20-1 10 SAGGGPYEQY
TRBJ2-3 TRBV11-3 15 ASSLDPAGGRTDTQY
TRBJ2-3 TRBV6-2/TRBV6-3 12 ASSYGRSTDTQY
TRBJ1-6 TRBV9 12 ASSVGVDNSPLH
TRBJ2-3 TRBV20-1 12 SARAHGSPDTQY
TRBJ1-1 TRBV20-1 10 SAPPVNTEAF
TRBJ2-2 TRBV3-1 15 ASSQPGEGFNTGELF
TRBJ2-5 TRBV5-1 11 ASSLKPGETQY
TRBJ1-5 TRBV5-1 13 ASSLGGDSNQPQH
TRBJ1-2 TRBV19 12 ASSILRTAYGYT
TRBJ2-1 TRBV5-1 16 ASCLGASGGAGENEQF
TRBJ2-5 TRBV18 11 ASSSTMQETQY